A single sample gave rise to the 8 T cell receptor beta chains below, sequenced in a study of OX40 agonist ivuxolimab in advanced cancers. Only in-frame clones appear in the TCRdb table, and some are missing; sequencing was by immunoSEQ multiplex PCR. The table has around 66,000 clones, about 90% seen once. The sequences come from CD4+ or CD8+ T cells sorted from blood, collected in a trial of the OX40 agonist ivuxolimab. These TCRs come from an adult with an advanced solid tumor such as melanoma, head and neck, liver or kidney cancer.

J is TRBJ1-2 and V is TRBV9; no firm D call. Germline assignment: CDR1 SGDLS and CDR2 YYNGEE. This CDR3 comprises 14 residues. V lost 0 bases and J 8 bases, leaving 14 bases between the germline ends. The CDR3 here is CASSVAVREGGYTF. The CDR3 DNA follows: TGTGCCAGCAGCGTAGCCGTCCGGGAGGGCGGCTACACCTTC.

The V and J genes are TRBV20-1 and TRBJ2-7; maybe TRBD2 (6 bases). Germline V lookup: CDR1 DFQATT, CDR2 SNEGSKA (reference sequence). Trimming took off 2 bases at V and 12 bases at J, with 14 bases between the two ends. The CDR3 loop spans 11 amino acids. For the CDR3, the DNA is TGCAGTGCTAGATATCTTACGGAGGGGTACTTC. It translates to CSARYLTEGYF.

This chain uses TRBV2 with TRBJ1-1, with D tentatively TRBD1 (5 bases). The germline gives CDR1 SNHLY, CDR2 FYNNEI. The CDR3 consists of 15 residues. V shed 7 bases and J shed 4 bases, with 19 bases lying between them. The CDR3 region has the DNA TGTGCCAGCAAGATCGGGGCCCTTCATAGCACTGAAGCTTTCTTT. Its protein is CASKIGALHSTEAFF.

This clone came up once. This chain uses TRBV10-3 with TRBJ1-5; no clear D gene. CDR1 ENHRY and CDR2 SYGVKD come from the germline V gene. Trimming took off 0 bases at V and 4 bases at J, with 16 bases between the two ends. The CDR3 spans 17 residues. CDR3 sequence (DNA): TGTGCCATCAGTGAGTCTGGTCCTGGGGTTCGGAATCAGCCCCAGCATTTT. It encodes CAISESGPGVRNQPQHF.

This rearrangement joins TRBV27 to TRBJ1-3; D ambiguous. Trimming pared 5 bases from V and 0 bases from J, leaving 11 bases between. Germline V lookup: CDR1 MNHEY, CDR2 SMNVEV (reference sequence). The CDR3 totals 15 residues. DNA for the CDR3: TGTGCCAGCAGTCGAGGACTCAACTCTGGAAACACCATATATTTT. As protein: CASSRGLNSGNTIYF.

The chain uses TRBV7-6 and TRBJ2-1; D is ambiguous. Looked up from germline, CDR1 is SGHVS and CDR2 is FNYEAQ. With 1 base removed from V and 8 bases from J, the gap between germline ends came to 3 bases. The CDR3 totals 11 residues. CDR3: CASSLDHEQFF. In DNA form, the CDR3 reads TGTGCCAGCAGCTTAGACCATGAGCAGTTCTTC.

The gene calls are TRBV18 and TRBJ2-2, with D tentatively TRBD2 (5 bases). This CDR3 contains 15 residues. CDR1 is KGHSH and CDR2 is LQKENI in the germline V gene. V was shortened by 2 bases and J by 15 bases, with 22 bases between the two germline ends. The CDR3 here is CASSPSQSQGSPVFF. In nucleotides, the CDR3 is TGTGCCAGCTCACCATCACAGAGTCAAGGGAGCCCGGTGTTTTTT.

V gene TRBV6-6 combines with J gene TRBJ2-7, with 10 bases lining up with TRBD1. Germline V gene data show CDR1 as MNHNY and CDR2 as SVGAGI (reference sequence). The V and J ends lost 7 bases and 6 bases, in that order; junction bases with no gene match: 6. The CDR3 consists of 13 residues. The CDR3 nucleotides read TGTGCCAGCACCACCGGGACAGGGGCCGAGCAGTACTTC. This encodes CASTTGTGAEQYF.